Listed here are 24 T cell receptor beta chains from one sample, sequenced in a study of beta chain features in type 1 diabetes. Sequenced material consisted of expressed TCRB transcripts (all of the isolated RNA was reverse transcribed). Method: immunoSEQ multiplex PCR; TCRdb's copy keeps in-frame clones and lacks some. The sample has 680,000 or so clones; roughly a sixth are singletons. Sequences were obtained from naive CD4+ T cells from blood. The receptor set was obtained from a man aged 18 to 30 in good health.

CDR3 coding DNA: TGTGCCAGTAGTATGAGGGACATCTCTAGCACAGATACGCAGTATTTT. Translating it yields CASSMRDISSTDTQYF. The V call is TRBV19, the J call TRBJ2-3, with D possibly matching TRBD1 (6 bases). Trimming left V 3 bases short and J 0 bases short, with 13 bases between. The CDR3 has 16 amino acids. Germline values: CDR1 LNHDA, CDR2 SQIVND (reference sequence). Full variable domain (remainder filled in from reference TRBV19 and TRBJ2-3): DGGITQSPKYLFRKEGQNVTLSCEQNLNHDAMYWYRQDPGQGLRLIYYSQIVNDFQKGDIAEGYSVSREKKESFPLTVTSAQKNPTAFYLCASSMRDISSTDTQYFGPGTRLTVL.

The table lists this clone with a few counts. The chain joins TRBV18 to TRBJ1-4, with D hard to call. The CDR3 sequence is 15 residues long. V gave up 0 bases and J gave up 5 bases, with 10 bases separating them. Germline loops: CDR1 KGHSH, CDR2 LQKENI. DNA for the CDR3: TGTGCCAGCTCACCACCAGAGAGACCGAATGAAAAACTGTTTTTT. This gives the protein CASSPPERPNEKLFF.

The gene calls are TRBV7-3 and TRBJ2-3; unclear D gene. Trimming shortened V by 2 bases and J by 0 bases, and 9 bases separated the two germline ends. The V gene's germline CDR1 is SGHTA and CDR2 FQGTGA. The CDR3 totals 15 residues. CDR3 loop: CASSLGPGSTDTQYF. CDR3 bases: TGTGCCAGCAGCTTAGGACCGGGCAGCACAGATACGCAGTATTTT. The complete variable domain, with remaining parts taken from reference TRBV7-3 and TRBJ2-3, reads GAGVSQTPSNKVTEKGKYVELRCDPISGHTALYWYRQSLGQGPEFLIYFQGTGAADDSGLPNDRFFAVRPEGSVSTLKIQRTERGDSAVYLCASSLGPGSTDTQYFGPGTRLTVL.

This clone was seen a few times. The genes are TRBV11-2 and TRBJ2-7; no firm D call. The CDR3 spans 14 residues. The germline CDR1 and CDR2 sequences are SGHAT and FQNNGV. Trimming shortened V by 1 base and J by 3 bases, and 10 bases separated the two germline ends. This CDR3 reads CASSLGGKGYEQYF. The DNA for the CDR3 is TGTGCCAGCAGCTTAGGGGGTAAGGGCTACGAGCAGTACTTC.

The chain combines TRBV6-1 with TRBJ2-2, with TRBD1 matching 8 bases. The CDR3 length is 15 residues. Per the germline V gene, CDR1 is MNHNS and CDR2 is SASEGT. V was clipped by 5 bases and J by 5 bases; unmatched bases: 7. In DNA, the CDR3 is TGTGCCAGCAGTTGGCCAGGGGGCGCGACCGGGGAGCTGTTTTTT. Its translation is CASSWPGGATGELFF.

The CDR3 spells CASSQLGQGSNQPQHF. In DNA form, the CDR3 reads TGTGCCAGCAGCCAGTTAGGACAGGGGAGCAATCAGCCCCAGCATTTT. The chain couples TRBV7-8 to TRBJ1-5; 9 nucleotides align to TRBD1. J gave up 1 base and V 5 bases, and 6 bases lay outside the gene matches. The CDR3 totals 16 residues. Germline V gene lookup returns CDR1 SGHVS and CDR2 FQNEAQ. Supplemented by reference TRBV7-8 and TRBJ1-5, the full variable domain reads GAGVSQSPRYKVAKRGQDVALRCDPISGHVSLFWYQQALGQGPEFLTYFQNEAQLDKSGLPSDRFFAERPEGSVSTLKIQRTQQEDSAVYLCASSQLGQGSNQPQHFGDGTRLSIL.

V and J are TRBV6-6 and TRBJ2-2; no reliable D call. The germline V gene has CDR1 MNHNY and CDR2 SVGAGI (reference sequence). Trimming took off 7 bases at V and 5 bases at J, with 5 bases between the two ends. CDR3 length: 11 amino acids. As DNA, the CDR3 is TGTGCCAGCACGAGGACCGGGGAGCTGTTTTTT. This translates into CASTRTGELFF.

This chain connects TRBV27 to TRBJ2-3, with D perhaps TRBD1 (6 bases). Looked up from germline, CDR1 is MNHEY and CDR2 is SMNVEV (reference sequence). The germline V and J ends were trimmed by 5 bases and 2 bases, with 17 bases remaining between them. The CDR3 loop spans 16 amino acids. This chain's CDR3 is CASSLGQWVPTDTQYF. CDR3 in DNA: TGTGCCAGCAGTCTAGGACAGTGGGTACCCACAGATACGCAGTATTTT.

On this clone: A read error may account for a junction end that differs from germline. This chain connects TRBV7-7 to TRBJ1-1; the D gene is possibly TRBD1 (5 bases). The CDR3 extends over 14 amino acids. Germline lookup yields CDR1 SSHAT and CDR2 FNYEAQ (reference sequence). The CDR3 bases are TGTGCTAGCAGCCCTATAGGGGTGAACACTGAAGCTTTCTTT. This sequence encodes CASSPIGVNTEAFF.

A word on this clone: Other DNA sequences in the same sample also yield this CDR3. DNA of the CDR3: TGTGCCAGCAGCGTTGCGGGCGATAGCAATCAGCCCCAGCATTTT. Translation gives CASSVAGDSNQPQHF. This sequence joins TRBV9 and TRBJ1-5; D is ambiguous. V dropped 2 bases and J dropped 0 bases, with 9 bases sitting between them. Germline CDR1 is SGDLS and CDR2 is YYNGEE. The CDR3 totals 15 residues.

The CDR3 is CASSRQGWAAEAFF. The CDR3 DNA follows: TGTGCCAGCAGCAGACAGGGATGGGCTGCTGAAGCTTTCTTT. V gene TRBV5-4 combines with J gene TRBJ1-1, with 7 bases aligning to TRBD1. The CDR3 totals 14 residues. The junction had 9 bases not matched to a gene; V was cut back by 4 bases and J by 6 bases. Germline V gene lookup returns CDR1 SGHNT and CDR2 YYREEE (reference sequence).

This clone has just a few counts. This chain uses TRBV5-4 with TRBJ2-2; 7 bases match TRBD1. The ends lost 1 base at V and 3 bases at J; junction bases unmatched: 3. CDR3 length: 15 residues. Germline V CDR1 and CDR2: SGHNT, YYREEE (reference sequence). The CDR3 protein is CASSLTGQYTGELFF. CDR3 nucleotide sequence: TGTGCCAGCAGCTTGACGGGACAGTACACCGGGGAGCTGTTTTTT.

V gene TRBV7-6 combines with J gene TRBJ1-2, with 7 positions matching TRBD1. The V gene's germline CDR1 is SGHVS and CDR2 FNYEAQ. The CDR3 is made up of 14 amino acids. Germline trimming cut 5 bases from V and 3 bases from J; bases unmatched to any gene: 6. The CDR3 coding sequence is TGTGCCAGCAGCCCAGGGGGGGTCGACTATGGCTACACCTTC. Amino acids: CASSPGGVDYGYTF.

CDR3 coding DNA: TGTGCCAGCAGTCTCACGGCAGGGGTCACTGAAGCTTTCTTT. Its translation: CASSLTAGVTEAFF. This rearrangement joins TRBV7-2 to TRBJ1-1; D might be TRBD1 (6 bases). CDR1 is SGHTA and CDR2 is FQGNSA in the germline V gene. There are 14 residues in the CDR3. The V and J ends lost 6 bases and 4 bases respectively, with 15 bases between them.

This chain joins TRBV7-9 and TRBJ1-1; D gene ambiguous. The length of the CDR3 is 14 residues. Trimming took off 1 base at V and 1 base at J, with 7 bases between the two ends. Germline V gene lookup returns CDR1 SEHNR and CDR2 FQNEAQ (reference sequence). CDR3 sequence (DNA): TGTGCCAGCAGCTTAGACTTACCGAACACTGAAGCTTTCTTT. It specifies CASSLDLPNTEAFF.

CDR3 amino acids: CASSQVWSTSGSGANVLTF. CDR3 sequence (DNA): TGTGCCAGCAGCCAAGTTTGGAGTACTAGCGGCTCTGGGGCCAACGTCCTGACTTTC. The chain couples TRBV4-2 to TRBJ2-6; TRBD2 aligns across 8 bases. The CDR3 consists of 19 residues. Germline CDR1 and CDR2: LGHNA and YNFKEQ. Losses at the gene ends were 1 base for V and 0 bases for J; bases not matched to a gene: 8.

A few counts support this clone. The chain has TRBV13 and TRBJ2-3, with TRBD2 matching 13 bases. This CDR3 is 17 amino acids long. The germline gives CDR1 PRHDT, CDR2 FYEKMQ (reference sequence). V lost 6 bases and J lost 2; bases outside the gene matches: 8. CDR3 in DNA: TGTGCCAGCAGTAAGGCTGGACTAGCGGGGGCCACAGATACGCAGTATTTT. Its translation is CASSKAGLAGATDTQYF.

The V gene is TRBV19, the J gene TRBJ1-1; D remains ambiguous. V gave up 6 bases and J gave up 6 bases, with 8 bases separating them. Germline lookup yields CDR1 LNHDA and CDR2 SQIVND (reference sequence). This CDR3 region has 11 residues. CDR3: CASSNFPEAFF. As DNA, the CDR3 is TGTGCCAGTAGCAACTTCCCTGAAGCTTTCTTT.

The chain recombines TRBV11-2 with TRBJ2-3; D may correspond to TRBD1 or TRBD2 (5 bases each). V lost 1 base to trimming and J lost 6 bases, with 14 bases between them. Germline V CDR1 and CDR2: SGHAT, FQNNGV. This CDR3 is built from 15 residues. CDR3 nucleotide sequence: TGTGCCAGCAGCTTAGCCGGGGCCTTCTCGGATACGCAGTATTTT. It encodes CASSLAGAFSDTQYF.

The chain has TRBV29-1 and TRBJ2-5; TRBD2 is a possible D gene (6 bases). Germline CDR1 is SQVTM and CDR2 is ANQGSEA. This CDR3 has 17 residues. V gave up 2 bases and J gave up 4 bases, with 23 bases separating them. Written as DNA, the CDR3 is TGCAGCGTTGAAAGGGGCCTGCAACCGGGGGTTGGAGAGACCCAGTACTTC. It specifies CSVERGLQPGVGETQYF.

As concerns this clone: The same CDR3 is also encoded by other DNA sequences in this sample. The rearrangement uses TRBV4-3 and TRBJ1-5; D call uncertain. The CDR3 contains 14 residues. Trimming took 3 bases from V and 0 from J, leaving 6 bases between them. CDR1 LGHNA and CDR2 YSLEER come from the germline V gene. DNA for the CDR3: TGCGCCAGCAGCCAGGGGTCTAGCAATCAGCCCCAGCATTTT. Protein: CASSQGSSNQPQHF.

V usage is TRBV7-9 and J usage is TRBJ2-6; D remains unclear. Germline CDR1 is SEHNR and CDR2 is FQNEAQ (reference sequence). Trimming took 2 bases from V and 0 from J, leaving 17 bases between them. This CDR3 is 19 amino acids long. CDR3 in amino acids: CASSLIVGQLISGANVLTF. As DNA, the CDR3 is TGTGCCAGCAGCTTAATAGTAGGGCAGCTGATCTCTGGGGCCAACGTCCTGACTTTC.

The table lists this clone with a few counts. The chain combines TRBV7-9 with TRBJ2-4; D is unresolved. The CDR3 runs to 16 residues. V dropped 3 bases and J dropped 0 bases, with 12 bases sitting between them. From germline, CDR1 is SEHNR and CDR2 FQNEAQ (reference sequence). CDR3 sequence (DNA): TGTGCCAGCAGCTTCAGCGAGTACCTAGCCAAAAACATTCAGTACTTC. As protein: CASSFSEYLAKNIQYF.

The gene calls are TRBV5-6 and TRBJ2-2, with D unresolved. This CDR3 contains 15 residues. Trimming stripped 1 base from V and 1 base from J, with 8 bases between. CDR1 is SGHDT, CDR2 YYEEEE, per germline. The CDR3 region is CASSLSRMNTGELFF. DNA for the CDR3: TGTGCCAGCAGCTTGTCCCGGATGAACACCGGGGAGCTGTTTTTT.